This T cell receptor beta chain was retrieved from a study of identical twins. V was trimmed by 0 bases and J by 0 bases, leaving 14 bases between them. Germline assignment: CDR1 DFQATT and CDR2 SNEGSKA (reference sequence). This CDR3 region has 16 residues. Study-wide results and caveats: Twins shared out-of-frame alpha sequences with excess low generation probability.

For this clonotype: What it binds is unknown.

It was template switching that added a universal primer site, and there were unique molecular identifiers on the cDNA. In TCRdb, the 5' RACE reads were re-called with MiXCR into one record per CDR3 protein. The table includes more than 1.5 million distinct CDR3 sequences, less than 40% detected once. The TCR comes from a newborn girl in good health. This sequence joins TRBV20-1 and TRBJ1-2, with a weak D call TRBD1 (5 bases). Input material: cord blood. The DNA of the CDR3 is TGCAGTGCTAGAGATGCGGGGGGACGGACTAACTATGGCTACACCTTC. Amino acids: CSARDAGGRTNYGYTF.